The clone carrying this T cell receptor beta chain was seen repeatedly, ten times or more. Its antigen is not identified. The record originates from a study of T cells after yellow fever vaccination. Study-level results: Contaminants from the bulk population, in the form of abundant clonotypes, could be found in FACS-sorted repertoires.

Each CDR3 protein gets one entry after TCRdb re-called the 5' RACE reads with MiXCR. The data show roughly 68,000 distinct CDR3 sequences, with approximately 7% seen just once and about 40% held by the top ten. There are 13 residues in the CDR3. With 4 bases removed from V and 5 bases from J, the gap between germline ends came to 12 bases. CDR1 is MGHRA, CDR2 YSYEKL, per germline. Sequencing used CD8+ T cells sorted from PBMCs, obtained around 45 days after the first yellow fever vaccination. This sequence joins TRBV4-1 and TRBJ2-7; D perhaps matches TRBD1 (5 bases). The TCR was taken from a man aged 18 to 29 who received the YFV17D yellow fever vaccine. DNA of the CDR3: TGCGCCAGCAGCCCGAGCCAGGGTAACGAGCAGTACTTC. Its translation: CASSPSQGNEQYF.